The 28 T cell receptor beta chains given below trace back to one sample, sequenced in a study of shared clonotypes between healthy human individuals. Clones were read by immunoSEQ multiplex PCR, and TCRdb kept only the in-frame ones, dropping some. The data show a few million clones, more than 90% seen once. The sample consisted of naive CD4+ T cells sorted from blood. Subset here: CD45RA+ positively selected. All receptors come from a man younger than 35 in good health.

The V gene is TRBV5-1, the J gene TRBJ1-4; 8 bases align to TRBD1. CDR3 length equals 15 residues. Losses at the gene ends were 9 bases for V and 0 bases for J; bases not matched to a gene: 7. Germline V gene data show CDR1 as SGHRS and CDR2 as YFSETQ. The CDR3 spells CATTTGDATNEKLFF. For the CDR3, the DNA is TGCGCCACCACGACAGGGGATGCAACTAATGAAAAACTGTTTTTT.

As for this clone: The sample has other DNA sequences that encode this CDR3 too. This sequence joins TRBV11-2 and TRBJ2-3, with D tentatively TRBD1 or TRBD2 (6 bases each). The V end was cut by 6 bases, the J end by 6 bases, with 10 bases between. The CDR3 loop spans 12 amino acids. The germline V gene encodes CDR1 SGHAT and CDR2 FQNNGV. For the CDR3, the DNA is TGTGCCAGCAGTCCGGGGGCGGATACGCAGTATTTT. Its translation is CASSPGADTQYF.

The chain uses TRBV19 and TRBJ2-7; D may be TRBD2 (7 bases). The CDR3 is made up of 14 amino acids. Deletions cut 6 bases from V and 2 bases from J, with 14 bases between. The germline CDR1 and CDR2 sequences are LNHDA and SQIVND (reference sequence). The CDR3 spells CASSVEGGPYEQYF. The CDR3, as DNA: TGTGCCAGTAGCGTCGAGGGGGGGCCCTACGAGCAGTACTTC.

V is TRBV4-3 and J is TRBJ2-2; D uncertain. CDR3 size: 15 residues. Trimming stripped 2 bases from V and 0 bases from J, with 7 bases between. Germline CDR1 is LGHNA and CDR2 is YSLEER. CDR3 sequence reads: CASSQPGPNTGELFF. CDR3 DNA: TGCGCCAGCAGCCAACCCGGCCCGAACACCGGGGAGCTGTTTTTT.

This clone was observed once. The J gene is TRBJ2-3, the V gene TRBV2; D gene unclear. V lost 1 base to trimming and J lost 0 bases, with 11 bases between them. The CDR3 runs to 16 residues. Looked up from germline, CDR1 is SNHLY and CDR2 is FYNNEI. The DNA for the CDR3 is TGTGCCAGCAGTGAAGGGCCTCTGATTAGCACAGATACGCAGTATTTT. This encodes CASSEGPLISTDTQYF.

V usage is TRBV5-4 and J usage is TRBJ2-1, with 11 bases identical to TRBD2. Germline CDR1 and CDR2: SGHNT and YYREEE (reference sequence). V was pared by 3 bases and J by 4 bases, with 3 bases of the junction left unmatched. CDR3 length: 15 residues. The CDR3 coding sequence is TGTGCCAGCAGCTCCACTAGCGGGAGTTACAATGAGCAGTTCTTC. Translating gives CASSSTSGSYNEQFF.

V is TRBV30 and J is TRBJ2-1; D remains ambiguous. CDR1 is GTSNPN and CDR2 is SVGIG in the germline V gene (reference sequence). V was clipped by 0 bases and J by 1 base, with 16 bases between them. The CDR3 totals 17 residues. The CDR3 is CAWSVTFETFSYNEQFF. In DNA, the CDR3 is TGTGCCTGGAGTGTGACGTTTGAGACCTTTTCCTACAATGAGCAGTTCTTC.

The chain links TRBV4-2 to TRBJ2-7, with a tentative D call TRBD1 (6 bases). Trimming cost V 0 bases and J 6 bases, with 12 bases left between them. The germline gives CDR1 LGHNA, CDR2 YNFKEQ. The CDR3 has 14 residues. DNA for the CDR3: TGTGCCAGCAGCCAAGAAATGGCAGGGGTCGAGCAGTACTTC. Amino acid sequence: CASSQEMAGVEQYF.

This clone has only one observation. This rearrangement joins TRBV10-2 to TRBJ2-4, with D possibly matching TRBD2 (5 bases). Germline V lookup: CDR1 WSHSY, CDR2 SAAADI. V lost 8 bases and J 1 base, leaving 12 bases between the germline ends. The CDR3 contains 14 residues. CDR3 DNA: TGCGCCAGCGGAGGCTCTGTGGCCAAAAACATTCAGTACTTC. Translation: CASGGSVAKNIQYF.

Notes on this clone: Other DNA sequences from this sample encode an identical CDR3 as well. The chain joins TRBV5-1 to TRBJ2-5; D may be TRBD2 (6 bases). V gave up 4 bases and J gave up 1 base, with 11 bases separating them. This CDR3 has 14 residues. Germline V gene sequence: CDR1 SGHRS, CDR2 YFSETQ. The CDR3 loop reads CASSLRDSQETQYF. The CDR3 bases are TGCGCCAGCAGCCTACGGGACTCCCAAGAGACCCAGTACTTC.

This clone was detected once. The chain employs TRBV6-5 and TRBJ2-2; D ambiguous. The germline gives CDR1 MNHEY, CDR2 SVGAGI. V was pared by 7 bases and J by 4 bases, with 7 bases between. The CDR3 has 12 amino acids. Written as DNA, the CDR3 is TGTGCCAGCATCTCGTCCACCGGGGAGCTGTTTTTT. Protein sequence: CASISSTGELFF.

The chain is built from TRBV15 and TRBJ2-2; no clear D gene. The germline gives CDR1 LNHNV, CDR2 YYDKDF (reference sequence). V was trimmed by 0 bases and J by 0 bases, leaving 11 bases between them. There are 17 residues in the CDR3. The CDR3 nucleotides are TGTGCCACCAGCAGAGATCGTGGACCGACGAACACCGGGGAGCTGTTTTTT. This encodes CATSRDRGPTNTGELFF.

The chain employs TRBV27 and TRBJ2-7; TRBD2 matches 9 bases. The V and J ends lost 0 bases and 4 bases, in that order; junction bases with no gene match: 7. Germline assignment: CDR1 MNHEY and CDR2 SMNVEV (reference sequence). The CDR3 extends over 16 amino acids. Here the CDR3 DNA reads TGTGCCAGCAGTTTATCTGGCGGGGGGGCCCCGTACGAGCAGTACTTC. As protein: CASSLSGGGAPYEQYF.

This clone occurred many times. Other DNA sequences within the sample encode an identical CDR3. V is TRBV7-2 and J is TRBJ2-7; D gene uncertain. The V gene's germline CDR1 is SGHTA and CDR2 FQGNSA. CDR3 length: 11 residues. V lost 4 bases and J lost 2, with 3 bases in between. The CDR3 region has the DNA TGTGCCAGCAGCTCCGCCTACGAGCAGTACTTC. It specifies CASSSAYEQYF.

The chain carries TRBV4-3 and TRBJ1-5, with D possibly being TRBD1 (6 bases). Between the trimmed V and J ends, which lost 3 bases and 7 bases, there was a span of 16 bases. The germline CDR1 and CDR2 sequences are LGHNA and YSLEER. The CDR3 totals 15 residues. Written as DNA, the CDR3 is TGCGCCAGCAGCCAGGCCCAGGGGCCGGGACAGCCCCAGCATTTT. Amino acids: CASSQAQGPGQPQHF.

CDR3 region: CASSVGGGSFNEQFF. CDR3 DNA sequence: TGTGCCAGCAGCGTAGGTGGCGGGAGTTTCAATGAGCAGTTCTTC. This sequence joins TRBV9 and TRBJ2-1, with 7 bases that match TRBD2. This CDR3 comprises 15 residues. V shed 0 bases, J shed 6 bases, and the junction held 6 bases outside the gene matches. From germline, CDR1 is SGDLS and CDR2 YYNGEE.

This clone was counted only a few times. In the same sample, other DNA sequences code for this CDR3. The V and J genes are TRBV19 and TRBJ1-3, with D perhaps TRBD1 (6 bases). The germline CDR1 and CDR2 sequences are LNHDA and SQIVND (reference sequence). Trimming took off 3 bases at V and 0 bases at J, with 9 bases between the two ends. This CDR3 has 15 residues. The CDR3 nucleotides read TGTGCCAGTAGTATCGACAGGAGCTCTGGAAACACCATATATTTT. This sequence encodes CASSIDRSSGNTIYF.

The V call is TRBV9, the J call TRBJ2-2; no reliable D call. CDR1 is SGDLS and CDR2 is YYNGEE in the germline V gene. The germline V and J ends were trimmed by 4 bases and 1 base, with 8 bases remaining between them. This CDR3 is built from 14 residues. Here the CDR3 reads CASSIVGNTGELFF. DNA of the CDR3: TGTGCCAGCAGCATCGTGGGGAACACCGGGGAGCTGTTTTTT.

The J gene is TRBJ1-1, the V gene TRBV29-1; D remains unclear. The CDR3 contains 14 residues. Germline values: CDR1 SQVTM, CDR2 ANQGSEA. The V end was cut by 4 bases, the J end by 1 base, with 13 bases between. The CDR3 DNA reads as TGCAGCGTTGGGACGTTGCATTGGAACACTGAAGCTTTCTTT. It specifies CSVGTLHWNTEAFF.

The chain links TRBV7-3 to TRBJ1-2; D is unclear. Germline CDR1 and CDR2: SGHTA and FQGTGA. The CDR3 is 13 amino acids. The ends were cut back, 5 bases at V and 7 bases at J, with 14 bases in the middle. CDR3 loop: CASSRDPTLGYTF. CDR3 in DNA: TGTGCCAGCAGCCGTGACCCCACCCTTGGCTACACCTTC.

This CDR3 is CASSAYRDSYEQYF. For the CDR3, the DNA is TGTGCCAGCAGCGCTTACCGGGACTCCTACGAGCAGTACTTC. The V and J genes are TRBV9 and TRBJ2-7; D might be TRBD2 (5 bases). Trimming shortened V by 3 bases and J by 0 bases, and 10 bases separated the two germline ends. The CDR3 covers 14 residues. Germline CDR1 SGDLS, CDR2 YYNGEE.

The CDR3: CASSVEAGRTETQYF. DNA for the CDR3: TGTGCCAGCAGCGTAGAGGCGGGGAGGACAGAGACCCAGTACTTC. This chain joins TRBV9 and TRBJ2-5, with D possibly matching TRBD2 (6 bases). CDR3 length: 15 residues. The V and J ends lost 0 bases and 4 bases respectively, with 13 bases between them. The germline V gene has CDR1 SGDLS and CDR2 YYNGEE.

The V and J genes are TRBV6-6 and TRBJ2-7; the D is unclear. This CDR3 contains 12 residues. From germline, CDR1 is MNHNY and CDR2 SVGAGI (reference sequence). Trimming removed 4 bases at V and 6 bases at J, with 10 bases between. The CDR3 reads CASSLLDGEQYF. The CDR3 nucleotides read TGTGCCAGCAGTTTACTCGATGGCGAGCAGTACTTC.

The rearrangement links TRBV7-8 to TRBJ2-1, with 11 bases aligning to TRBD2. The germline CDR1 and CDR2 sequences are SGHVS and FQNEAQ. Trimming at V came to 1 base and at J to 9 bases, leaving 8 bases not matched to a gene. The CDR3 covers 16 residues. CDR3 amino acids: CASSLVLAGVRCEQFF. The DNA for the CDR3 is TGTGCCAGCAGCTTAGTACTAGCGGGAGTACGTTGTGAGCAGTTCTTC.

As concerns this clone: Other DNA sequences in the sample encode the same CDR3. The rearrangement joins TRBV18 to TRBJ1-1; 11 nucleotides line up with TRBD1. V was pared by 2 bases and J by 3 bases, with 2 bases of the junction left unmatched. The CDR3 runs 15 residues. CDR1 and CDR2 from the germline V gene are KGHSH and LQKENI. Here the CDR3 DNA reads TGTGCCAGCTCACCAACGGGACAGGGGGACACTGAAGCTTTCTTT. This gives the protein CASSPTGQGDTEAFF. Filled out from reference TRBV18 and TRBJ1-1, the complete variable domain reads NAGVMQNPRHLVRRRGQEARLRCSPMKGHSHVYWYRQLPEEGLKFMVYLQKENIIDESGMPKERFSAEFPKEGPSILRIQQVVRGDSAAYFCASSPTGQGDTEAFFGQGTRLTVV.

The chain links TRBV7-9 to TRBJ2-1, with 9 positions matching TRBD2. The CDR3 is 13 amino acids. Germline CDR1 and CDR2: SEHNR and FQNEAQ (reference sequence). With V trimmed by 11 bases and J by 4 bases, 6 bases remained unmatched. DNA for the CDR3: TGTGCCCTCCCCGCGGGAGGGTACAATGAGCAGTTCTTC. Translation: CALPAGGYNEQFF.

V gene TRBV10-3 combines with J gene TRBJ1-6, with 10 bases fitting TRBD1. The CDR3 has 17 residues. Germline V gives CDR1 ENHRY, CDR2 SYGVKD. Losses at the gene ends were 8 bases for V and 10 bases for J; bases not matched to a gene: 17. The CDR3 reads CAIGEIRPGQGSSPLHF. The CDR3 DNA reads as TGTGCCATCGGAGAAATTCGACCGGGACAGGGGAGCTCACCCCTCCACTTT.

CDR3 loop: CASSRGEAYNSPLHF. The DNA for the CDR3 is TGCGCCAGCAGCCGCGGGGAGGCCTATAATTCACCCCTCCACTTT. The chain combines TRBV4-1 with TRBJ1-6; D is unresolved. This CDR3 region has 15 residues. Germline V gene sequence: CDR1 MGHRA, CDR2 YSYEKL. V was cut by 4 bases and J by 2 bases, with 9 bases left in between.